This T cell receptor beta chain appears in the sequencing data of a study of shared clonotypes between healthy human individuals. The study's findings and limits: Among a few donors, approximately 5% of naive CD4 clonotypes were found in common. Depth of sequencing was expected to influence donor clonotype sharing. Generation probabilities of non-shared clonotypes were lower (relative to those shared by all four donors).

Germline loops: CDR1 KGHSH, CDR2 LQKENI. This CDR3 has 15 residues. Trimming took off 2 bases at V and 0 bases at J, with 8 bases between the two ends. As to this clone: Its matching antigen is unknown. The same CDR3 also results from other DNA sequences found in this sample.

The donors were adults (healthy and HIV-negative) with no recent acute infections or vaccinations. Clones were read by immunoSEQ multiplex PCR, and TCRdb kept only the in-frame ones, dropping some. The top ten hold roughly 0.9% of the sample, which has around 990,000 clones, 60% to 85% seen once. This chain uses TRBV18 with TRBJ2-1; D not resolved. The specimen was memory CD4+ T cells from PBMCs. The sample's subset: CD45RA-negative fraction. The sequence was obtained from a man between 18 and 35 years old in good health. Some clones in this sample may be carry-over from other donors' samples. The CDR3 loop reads CASSPTSSSYNEQFF. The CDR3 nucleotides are TGTGCCAGCTCACCAACATCGAGCTCCTACAATGAGCAGTTCTTC.